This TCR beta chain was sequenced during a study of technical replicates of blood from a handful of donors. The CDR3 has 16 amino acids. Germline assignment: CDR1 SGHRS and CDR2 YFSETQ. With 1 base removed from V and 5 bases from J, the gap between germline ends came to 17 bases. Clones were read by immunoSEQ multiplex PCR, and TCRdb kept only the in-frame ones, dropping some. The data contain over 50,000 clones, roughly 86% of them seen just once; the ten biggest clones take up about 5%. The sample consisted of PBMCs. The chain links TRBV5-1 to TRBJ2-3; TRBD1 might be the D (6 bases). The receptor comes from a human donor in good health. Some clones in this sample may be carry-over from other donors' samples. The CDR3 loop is CASSLRGSTGLDTQYF. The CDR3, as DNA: TGCGCCAGCAGCTTGCGAGGATCCACAGGGTTAGATACGCAGTATTTT.